This is a list of T cell receptor beta chains from one sample in a study of identical twins. TCRdb reprocessed the 5' RACE reads via MiXCR and lists one record per CDR3 protein. The sample consists of about 530,000 distinct CDR3 sequences, about 20% of them appearing once. This sample also belongs to another study, concerning yellow fever vaccine responses in identical twins.

The source material was CD4+ T cells sorted from blood. The receptors were sampled from a woman aged 18-29 years in good health. CDR3s include the opening cysteine and the closing phenylalanine or tryptophan. The order of the fields is D gene, clone size, J gene, V gene, CDR3 protein, CDR3 DNA. D genes are given only for firm matches. Clone size is given for some rows only: seen once, a few or many times, or a class if the clone is expanded.

d_gene: TRBD1
abundance: -
j_gene: TRBJ2-1
v_gene: TRBV29-1
CDR3aa: CSVRQGKGNEQFF
CDR3nt: TGCAGCGTACGACAGGGGAAGGGCAATGAGCAGTTCTTC

d_gene: TRBD1
abundance: few
j_gene: TRBJ2-1
v_gene: TRBV5-1
CDR3aa: CASSATGAMFDEQFF
CDR3nt: TGCGCCAGCAGCGCGACAGGGGCAATGTTTGATGAGCAGTTCTTC

d_gene: TRBD2
abundance: few
j_gene: TRBJ2-1
v_gene: TRBV7-6
CDR3aa: CASSYQFAGAHNEQFF
CDR3nt: TGTGCCAGCAGCTACCAGTTTGCGGGAGCCCACAATGAGCAGTTCTTC

d_gene: TRBD1
abundance: -
j_gene: TRBJ1-6
v_gene: TRBV4-1
CDR3aa: CASSQEGQGMYSPLHF
CDR3nt: TGCGCCAGCAGCCAAGAAGGACAGGGAATGTATTCACCCCTCCACTTT

d_gene: -
abundance: -
j_gene: TRBJ2-3
v_gene: TRBV24-1
CDR3aa: CATSDRDPLTTDTQYF
CDR3nt: TGTGCCACCAGTGACCGGGACCCCTTGACCACAGATACGCAGTATTTT

d_gene: TRBD1
abundance: many
j_gene: TRBJ2-7
v_gene: TRBV20-1
CDR3aa: CSAAGIDRGRALYEQYF
CDR3nt: TGCAGTGCAGCGGGGATCGACAGGGGGCGCGCCCTCTACGAGCAGTACTTC

d_gene: -
abundance: few
j_gene: TRBJ1-1
v_gene: TRBV6-5
CDR3aa: CASSYSPAEGRTEAFF
CDR3nt: TGTGCCAGCAGTTACTCCCCGGCAGAGGGACGCACTGAAGCTTTCTTT

d_gene: -
abundance: -
j_gene: TRBJ2-1
v_gene: TRBV11-2
CDR3aa: CASSFAQYNEQFF
CDR3nt: TGTGCCAGCAGCTTTGCACAGTACAATGAGCAGTTCTTC

d_gene: -
abundance: few
j_gene: TRBJ2-2
v_gene: TRBV6-1
CDR3aa: CASKRQGETGELFF
CDR3nt: TGTGCCAGCAAAAGGCAGGGAGAAACCGGGGAGCTGTTTTTT

d_gene: TRBD1
abundance: few
j_gene: TRBJ2-2
v_gene: TRBV7-9
CDR3aa: CASRTTGTGPTGELFF
CDR3nt: TGTGCCAGCAGGACAACCGGGACAGGTCCGACCGGGGAGCTGTTTTTT

d_gene: -
abundance: few
j_gene: TRBJ2-7
v_gene: TRBV5-1
CDR3aa: CASSRGESPYEQYF
CDR3nt: TGCGCCAGCAGCAGGGGAGAAAGCCCCTACGAGCAGTACTTC

d_gene: -
abundance: -
j_gene: TRBJ1-1
v_gene: TRBV21-1
CDR3aa: CASSKPATGTEAFF
CDR3nt: TGTGCCAGCAGCAAGCCCGCGACAGGGACTGAAGCTTTCTTT

d_gene: -
abundance: -
j_gene: TRBJ2-1
v_gene: TRBV12-3/TRBV12-4
CDR3aa: CASSGVVDRNYNEQFF
CDR3nt: TGTGCCAGCAGTGGGGTAGTCGACAGGAACTACAATGAGCAGTTCTTC

d_gene: TRBD1
abundance: few
j_gene: TRBJ2-5
v_gene: TRBV4-1
CDR3aa: CASSQDRSPGQSLKVRYQETQYF
CDR3nt: TGCGCCAGCAGCCAAGATAGGAGCCCGGGACAGTCACTAAAAGTTCGGTACCAAGAGACCCAGTACTTC

d_gene: TRBD2
abundance: few
j_gene: TRBJ2-3
v_gene: TRBV9
CDR3aa: CASSVEVAGVGDTQYF
CDR3nt: TGTGCCAGCAGCGTAGAGGTAGCGGGAGTGGGAGATACGCAGTATTTT

d_gene: -
abundance: -
j_gene: TRBJ2-1
v_gene: TRBV7-3
CDR3aa: CASSLTNEDEQFF
CDR3nt: TGTGCCAGCAGCTTAACTAACGAGGATGAGCAGTTCTTC

d_gene: -
abundance: once
j_gene: TRBJ2-3
v_gene: TRBV7-9
CDR3aa: CASSPIIRTRDTQYF
CDR3nt: TGTGCCAGCTCGCCGATCATCCGAACCCGAGATACGCAGTATTTT

d_gene: -
abundance: few
j_gene: TRBJ2-7
v_gene: TRBV10-3
CDR3aa: CAISAGFSYEQYF
CDR3nt: TGTGCCATCAGTGCAGGCTTCTCCTACGAGCAGTACTTC

d_gene: -
abundance: few
j_gene: TRBJ2-1
v_gene: TRBV5-1
CDR3aa: CASSLAPQTKANEQFF
CDR3nt: TGCGCCAGCAGCTTGGCCCCCCAAACAAAGGCCAATGAGCAGTTCTTC

d_gene: -
abundance: few
j_gene: TRBJ2-2
v_gene: TRBV7-9
CDR3aa: CASSLQGYTGELFF
CDR3nt: TGTGCCAGCAGCTTACAGGGGTACACCGGGGAGCTGTTTTTT

d_gene: TRBD2
abundance: -
j_gene: TRBJ2-1
v_gene: TRBV7-9
CDR3aa: CASSLLAGTYEQFF
CDR3nt: TGTGCCAGCAGCTTACTAGCGGGAACCTATGAGCAGTTCTTC

d_gene: TRBD1
abundance: -
j_gene: TRBJ1-2
v_gene: TRBV5-1
CDR3aa: CASSLGQGAGYTF
CDR3nt: TGCGCCAGCAGCTTGGGGCAGGGGGCTGGCTACACCTTC

d_gene: -
abundance: -
j_gene: TRBJ2-7
v_gene: TRBV2
CDR3aa: CASRFRGIGEQYF
CDR3nt: TGTGCCAGCAGGTTCAGGGGAATCGGGGAGCAGTACTTC

d_gene: -
abundance: few
j_gene: TRBJ2-3
v_gene: TRBV5-1
CDR3aa: CASSLARDTRTDTQYF
CDR3nt: TGCGCCAGCAGCTTGGCCAGGGATACGCGCACAGATACGCAGTATTTT

d_gene: -
abundance: few
j_gene: TRBJ1-1
v_gene: TRBV27
CDR3aa: CASSFGRTEAFF
CDR3nt: TGTGCCAGCAGTTTTGGCAGAACTGAAGCTTTCTTT

d_gene: -
abundance: -
j_gene: TRBJ2-3
v_gene: TRBV5-1
CDR3aa: CASSTGLGGTQYF
CDR3nt: TGCGCCAGCAGCACAGGATTGGGTGGTACGCAGTATTTT

d_gene: -
abundance: few
j_gene: TRBJ1-2
v_gene: TRBV29-1
CDR3aa: CSVPRGGNYGYTF
CDR3nt: TGCAGCGTTCCTCGGGGGGGTAACTATGGCTACACCTTC

d_gene: TRBD1
abundance: -
j_gene: TRBJ2-7
v_gene: TRBV6-5
CDR3aa: CASSYRGQGFREQYF
CDR3nt: TGTGCCAGCAGTTATAGAGGACAGGGCTTTCGGGAGCAGTACTTC

d_gene: -
abundance: few
j_gene: TRBJ2-3
v_gene: TRBV25-1
CDR3aa: CASNPDGGYPSFTDTQYF
CDR3nt: TGTGCCAGCAACCCTGATGGGGGATACCCCTCCTTCACAGATACGCAGTATTTT